The clone carrying this T cell receptor (beta chain) was detected once. The antigen is not known. CDR1 MDHEN and CDR2 SYDVKM come from the germline V gene. The CDR3 is made up of 13 amino acids. With 6 bases removed from V and 2 bases from J, the gap between germline ends came to 10 bases. A second PCR of 7 to 11 cycles used a sample-barcoded 5' primer and a J-beta primer mix. In TCRdb, the 5' RACE reads were re-called with MiXCR into one record per CDR3 protein. The table records about 970,000 distinct CDR3 sequences, just over 50% of them present only once. In terms of origin and age, donors were healthy Caucasian individuals from Russia aged 6 to 90. This sample was taken from a study of blood T cells in healthy people across ages. Study-level points and caveats: Strong correlation linked observed beta diversity and percent naive T cells. Any conclusive comparison of naive versus antigen-experienced cells was prevented by using unsorted PBMCs.

Sequencing was done on a sample of blood. The chain uses TRBV28 and TRBJ2-5, with a tentative D call TRBD2 (6 bases). This sequence was found in a woman aged 55-75 years in good health. As DNA, the CDR3 is TGTGCCAGCAGGGTCGCGGGACAAGAGACCCAGTACTTC. Amino acid sequence: CASRVAGQETQYF.